Listed below are T cell receptor beta chains from one sample, sequenced in a study of CD8 T cells in Susac syndrome. Using its own MiXCR run on the immunoSEQ multiplex PCR reads, TCRdb lists one record per CDR3 protein. The table has 140,000 to 150,000 distinct CDR3 sequences, about 95% seen once. The sequenced sample was CD4+ T cells from PBMCs. The source of these receptors is a human donor with multiple sclerosis. The CDR3 runs from the conserved cysteine through the conserved F or W. A D gene is named only where the DNA matches it firmly. Where a row states a size, it is once, few, many or the class of an expanded clone; other rows omit it.

D gene	V gene	J gene	clone size	CDR3 protein	CDR3 DNA
NA	TRBV20-1	TRBJ2-7	NA	CSAEGDGDYEQYF	TGCAGTGCTGAAGGGGACGGTGACTACGAGCAGTACTTC
TRBD1	TRBV7-2	TRBJ2-7	NA	CASSFQGQPVDEQYF	TGTGCCAGCAGCTTTCAGGGACAGCCTGTAGACGAGCAGTACTTC
NA	TRBV7-8	TRBJ2-7	NA	CASSSPGQNYEQYF	TGTGCCAGCAGCTCACCGGGACAAAACTACGAGCAGTACTTC
NA	TRBV13	TRBJ2-7	NA	CASSLGRQLSSYEQYF	TGTGCCAGCAGCTTGGGGAGACAGTTAAGCTCCTACGAGCAGTACTTC
TRBD2	TRBV7-3	TRBJ2-1	NA	CASSLALAGGGYNEQFF	TGTGCCAGCAGCTTAGCACTAGCGGGAGGGGGATACAATGAGCAGTTCTTC
NA	TRBV4-3	TRBJ1-1	once	CASSQDIGSEAFF	TGCGCCAGCAGCCAAGATATCGGAAGTGAAGCTTTCTTT
NA	TRBV20-1	TRBJ2-7	once	CSAQASVSYEQYF	TGCAGCGCACAGGCTAGCGTTTCCTACGAGCAGTACTTC
NA	TRBV13	TRBJ1-1	NA	CASSLDGGRRAEAFF	TGTGCCAGCAGCTTAGACGGAGGGAGGCGGGCTGAAGCTTTCTTT
NA	TRBV28	TRBJ2-7	NA	CASSLGRYEQYF	TGTGCCAGCAGTCTCGGCCGCTACGAGCAGTACTTC
NA	TRBV5-1	TRBJ2-3	NA	CASSLVSGVTDTQYF	TGCGCCAGCAGCTTGGTTTCGGGGGTCACAGATACGCAGTATTTT
NA	TRBV18	TRBJ2-5	NA	CASSPQDPTETQYF	TGTGCCAGCTCACCACAGGATCCCACCGAGACCCAGTACTTC
TRBD1	TRBV5-1	TRBJ1-2	few	CASSWDRDYGYTF	TGCGCCAGCAGTTGGGACAGAGACTATGGCTACACCTTC